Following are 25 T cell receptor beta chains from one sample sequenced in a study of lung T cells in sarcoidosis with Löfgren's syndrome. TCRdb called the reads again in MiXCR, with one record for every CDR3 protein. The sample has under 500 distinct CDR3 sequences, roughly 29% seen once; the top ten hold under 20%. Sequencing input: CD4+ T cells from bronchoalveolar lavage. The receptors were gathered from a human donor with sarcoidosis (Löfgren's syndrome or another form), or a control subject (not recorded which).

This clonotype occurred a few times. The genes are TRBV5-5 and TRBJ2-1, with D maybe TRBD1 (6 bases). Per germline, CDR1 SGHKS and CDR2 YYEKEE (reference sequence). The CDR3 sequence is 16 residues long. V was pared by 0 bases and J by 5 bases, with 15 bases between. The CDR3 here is CASSLDLGAPNNEQFF. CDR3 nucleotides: TGTGCCAGCAGCTTGGATCTGGGGGCGCCGAACAATGAGCAGTTCTTC.

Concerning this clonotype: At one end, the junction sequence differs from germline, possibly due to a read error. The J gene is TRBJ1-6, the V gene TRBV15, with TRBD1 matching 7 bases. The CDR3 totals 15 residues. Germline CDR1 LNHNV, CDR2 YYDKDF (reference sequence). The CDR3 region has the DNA TGTGCCACCAGCAGAGGCCCAGGGGGAGGTTCACCCATCCACTTT. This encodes CATSRGPGGGSPIHF.

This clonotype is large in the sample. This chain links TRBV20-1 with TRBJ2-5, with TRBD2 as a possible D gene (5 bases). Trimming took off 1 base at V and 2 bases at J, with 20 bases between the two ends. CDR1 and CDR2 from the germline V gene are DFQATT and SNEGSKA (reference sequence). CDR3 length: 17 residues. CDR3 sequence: CSARAPPAAGPQETQYF. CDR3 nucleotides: TGCAGTGCTAGAGCCCCGCCAGCGGCAGGCCCTCAAGAGACCCAGTACTTC.

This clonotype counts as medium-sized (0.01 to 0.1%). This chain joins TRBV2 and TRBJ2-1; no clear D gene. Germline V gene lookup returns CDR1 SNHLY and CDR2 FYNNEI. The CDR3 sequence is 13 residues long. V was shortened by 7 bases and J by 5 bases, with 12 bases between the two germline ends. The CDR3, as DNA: TGTGCCAGCAAACTGTTGCGAAACAATGAGCAGTTCTTC. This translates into CASKLLRNNEQFF.

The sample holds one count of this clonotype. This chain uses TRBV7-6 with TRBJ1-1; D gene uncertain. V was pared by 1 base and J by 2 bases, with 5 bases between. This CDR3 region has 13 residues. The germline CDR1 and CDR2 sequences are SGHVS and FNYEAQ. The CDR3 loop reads CASSLGKNTEAFF. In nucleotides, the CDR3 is TGTGCCAGCAGCTTAGGGAAAAACACTGAAGCTTTCTTT.

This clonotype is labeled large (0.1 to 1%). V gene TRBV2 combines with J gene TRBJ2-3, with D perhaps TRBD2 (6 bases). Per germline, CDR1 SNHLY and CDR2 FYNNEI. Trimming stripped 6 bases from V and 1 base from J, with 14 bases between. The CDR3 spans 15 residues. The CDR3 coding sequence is TGTGCCAGCAGGACTGGGGGACTCCGCACAGATACGCAGTATTTT. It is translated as CASRTGGLRTDTQYF. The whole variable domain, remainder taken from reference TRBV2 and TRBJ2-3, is EPEVTQTPSHQVTQMGQEVILRCVPISNHLYFYWYRQILGQKVEFLVSFYNNEISEKSEIFDDQFSVERPDGSNFTLKIRSTKLEDSAMYFCASRTGGLRTDTQYFGPGTRLTVL.

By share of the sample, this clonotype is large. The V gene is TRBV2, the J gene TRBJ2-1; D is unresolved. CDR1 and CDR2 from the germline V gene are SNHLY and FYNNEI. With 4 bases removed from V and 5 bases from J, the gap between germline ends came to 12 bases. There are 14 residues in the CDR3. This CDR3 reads CASSGGRTDNEQFF. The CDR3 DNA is TGTGCCAGCAGTGGAGGCCGTACAGACAATGAGCAGTTCTTC.

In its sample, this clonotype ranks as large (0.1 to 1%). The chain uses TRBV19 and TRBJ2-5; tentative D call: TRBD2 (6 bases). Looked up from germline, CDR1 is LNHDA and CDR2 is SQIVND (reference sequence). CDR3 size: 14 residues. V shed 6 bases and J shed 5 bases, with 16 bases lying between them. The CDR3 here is CASSHSGQDETQYF. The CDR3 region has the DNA TGTGCCAGTAGCCATAGCGGCCAGGACGAGACCCAGTACTTC.

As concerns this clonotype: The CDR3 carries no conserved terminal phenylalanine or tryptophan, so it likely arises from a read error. CDR3 nucleotides: TGTGCCAGCAGCTTAGCGTGGGAAAATGAGCAGTTCCTC. Protein product: CASSLAWENEQFL. V gene TRBV11-2 combines with J gene TRBJ2-1; D gene unclear. Germline V lookup: CDR1 SGHAT, CDR2 FQNNGV. The V end was cut by 1 base, the J end by 7 bases, with 8 bases between. CDR3 length: 13 amino acids.

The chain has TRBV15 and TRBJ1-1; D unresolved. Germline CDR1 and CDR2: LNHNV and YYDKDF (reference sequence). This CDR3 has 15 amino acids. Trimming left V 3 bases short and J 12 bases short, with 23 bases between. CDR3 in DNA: TGTGCCACCAGCAGGGTAAGGTCCGGCGGCACTAAAACTTTCTTT. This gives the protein CATSRVRSGGTKTFF.

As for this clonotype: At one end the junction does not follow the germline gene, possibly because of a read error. The CDR3 nucleotides read TGTGCCAGCGGTTACCAAGGGGACAGGGGACTCACTGAAGCTTTCTTT. Translating gives CASGYQGDRGLTEAFF. The chain joins TRBV6-9 to TRBJ1-1; 10 bases agree with TRBD1. The germline V gene has CDR1 MNHGY and CDR2 SVAAGI. The CDR3 has 16 amino acids.

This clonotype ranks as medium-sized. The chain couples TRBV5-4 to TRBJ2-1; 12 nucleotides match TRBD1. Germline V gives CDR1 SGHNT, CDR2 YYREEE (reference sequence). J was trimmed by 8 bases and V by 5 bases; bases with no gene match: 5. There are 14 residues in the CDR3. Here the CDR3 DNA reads TGTGCCAGCAGGCCCGGGACAGGGGGCGATGAGCAGTTCTTC. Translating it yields CASRPGTGGDEQFF.

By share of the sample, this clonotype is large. The CDR3 coding sequence is TGCAGTGCTCCCCGGACGGGTTCCTCCTACGAGCAGTACTTC. Translation gives CSAPRTGSSYEQYF. The rearrangement joins TRBV20-1 to TRBJ2-7; no definite D call. Per germline, CDR1 DFQATT and CDR2 SNEGSKA (reference sequence). Trimming took off 5 bases at V and 0 bases at J, with 14 bases between the two ends. The CDR3 is 14 residues long.

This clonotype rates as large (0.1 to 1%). The CDR3 DNA is TGCGCCAGCAGCCAAGGCGGGGCAGGGGGGCGAGGCGATGAGCAGTTCTTC. Translated, it gives CASSQGGAGGRGDEQFF. The V gene is TRBV4-1, the J gene TRBJ2-1; possible D gene TRBD1, 7 bases. This CDR3 is 17 amino acids long. CDR1 and CDR2 from the germline V gene are MGHRA and YSYEKL. Trimming pared 1 base from V and 8 bases from J, leaving 21 bases between.

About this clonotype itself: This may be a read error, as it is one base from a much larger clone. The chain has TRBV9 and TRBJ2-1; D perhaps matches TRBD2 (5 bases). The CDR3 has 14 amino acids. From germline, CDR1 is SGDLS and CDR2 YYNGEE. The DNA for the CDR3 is TGTGCCAGCGGCGTCCTCGGGATGGAAGATGAGCAGTTCTTC. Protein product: CASGVLGMEDEQFF.

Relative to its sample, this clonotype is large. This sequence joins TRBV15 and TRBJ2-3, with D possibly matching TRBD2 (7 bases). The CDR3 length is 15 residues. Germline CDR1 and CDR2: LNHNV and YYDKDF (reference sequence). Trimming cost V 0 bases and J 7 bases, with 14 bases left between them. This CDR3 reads CATSREDRRGHTQYF. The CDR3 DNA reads TGTGCCACCAGCAGAGAGGACCGGCGGGGGCATACGCAGTATTTT.

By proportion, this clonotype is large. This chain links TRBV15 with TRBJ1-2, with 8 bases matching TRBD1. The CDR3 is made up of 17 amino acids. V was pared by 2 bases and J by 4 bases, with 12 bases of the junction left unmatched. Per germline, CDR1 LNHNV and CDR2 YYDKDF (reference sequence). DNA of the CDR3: TGTGCCACCAGCAGATCCCATGGAGAACAGGGGGTCTATGGCTACACCTTC. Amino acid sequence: CATSRSHGEQGVYGYTF.

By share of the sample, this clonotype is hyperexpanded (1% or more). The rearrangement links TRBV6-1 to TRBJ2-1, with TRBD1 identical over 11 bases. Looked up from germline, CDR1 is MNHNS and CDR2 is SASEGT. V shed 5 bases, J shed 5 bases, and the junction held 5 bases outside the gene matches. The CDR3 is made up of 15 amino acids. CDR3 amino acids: CASSRGQGGNNEQFF. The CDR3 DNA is TGTGCCAGCAGTCGGGGACAGGGGGGCAACAATGAGCAGTTCTTC.

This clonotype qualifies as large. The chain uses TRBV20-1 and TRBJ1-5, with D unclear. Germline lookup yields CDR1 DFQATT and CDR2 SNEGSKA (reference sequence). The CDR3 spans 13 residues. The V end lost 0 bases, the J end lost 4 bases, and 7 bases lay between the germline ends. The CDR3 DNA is TGCAGTGCTAGAGACACGGTGAATCAGCCCCAGCATTTT. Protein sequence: CSARDTVNQPQHF.

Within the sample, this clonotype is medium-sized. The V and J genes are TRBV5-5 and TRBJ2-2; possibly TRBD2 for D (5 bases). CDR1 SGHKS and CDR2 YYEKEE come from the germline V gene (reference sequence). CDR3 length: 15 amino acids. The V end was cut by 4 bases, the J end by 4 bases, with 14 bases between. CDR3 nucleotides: TGTGCCAGCAGCCAAAGGAGGCCTGGCACCGGGGAGCTGTTTTTT. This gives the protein CASSQRRPGTGELFF.

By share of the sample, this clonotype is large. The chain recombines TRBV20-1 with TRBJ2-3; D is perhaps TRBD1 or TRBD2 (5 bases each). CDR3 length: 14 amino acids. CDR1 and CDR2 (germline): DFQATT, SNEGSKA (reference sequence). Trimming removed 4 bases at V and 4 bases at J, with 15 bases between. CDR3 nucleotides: TGCAGTGCTACCCCCGGGGCAGGCGCAGATACGCAGTATTTT. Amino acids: CSATPGAGADTQYF.

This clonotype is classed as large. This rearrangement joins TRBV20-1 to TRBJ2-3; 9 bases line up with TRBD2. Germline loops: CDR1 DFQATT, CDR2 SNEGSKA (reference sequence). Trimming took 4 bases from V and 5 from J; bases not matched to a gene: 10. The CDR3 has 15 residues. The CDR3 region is CSAILGGRGRDTQYF. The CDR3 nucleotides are TGCAGTGCTATTCTGGGCGGGAGGGGGAGAGATACGCAGTATTTT.

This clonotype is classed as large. The CDR3 DNA follows: TGTGCCACCCGCCTAACCAGGGATCTCCCTGAGCAGTTCTTC. Its translation: CATRLTRDLPEQFF. This chain connects TRBV10-3 to TRBJ2-1; D might be TRBD1 (5 bases). V lost 10 bases and J 9 bases, leaving 22 bases between the germline ends. The germline V gene encodes CDR1 ENHRY and CDR2 SYGVKD. The CDR3 runs to 14 residues.

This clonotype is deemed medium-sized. CDR3 in DNA: TGCGCCAGCAGCTTGATCCAGGGGGGCGAGCAGTACTTC. The encoded protein is CASSLIQGGEQYF. V and J are TRBV5-1 and TRBJ2-7; D possibly corresponds to TRBD1 (7 bases). V was trimmed by 1 base and J by 6 bases, leaving 11 bases between them. The CDR3 loop spans 13 amino acids. Germline assignment: CDR1 SGHRS and CDR2 YFSETQ.

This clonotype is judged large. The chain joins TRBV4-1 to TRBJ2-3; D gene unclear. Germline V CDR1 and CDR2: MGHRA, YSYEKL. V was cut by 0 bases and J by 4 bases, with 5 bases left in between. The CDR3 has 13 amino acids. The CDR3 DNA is TGCGCCAGCAGCCAAGATCACCCAGATACGCAGTATTTT. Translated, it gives CASSQDHPDTQYF.